The 5 T cell receptor beta chains below were found in one sample sequenced in a study of T cell responses to AZD1222 COVID-19 vaccine. The protocol was immunoSEQ multiplex PCR, while the TCRdb copy is restricted to in-frame clones and leaves out a portion. The table has around 78,000 clones, roughly 87% seen once. Sequenced material: peripheral blood, taken on day 0 of AZD1222 vaccination. These receptors originate from an adult in good health.

The gene calls are TRBV11-2 and TRBJ2-1; 8 bases align to TRBD2. J lost 7 bases, V lost 4 bases, and 6 bases had no gene match. This CDR3 has 14 amino acids. Germline loops: CDR1 SGHAT, CDR2 FQNNGV. The CDR3 region has the DNA TGTGCCAGCAGCTCAGCGGGAGCGGGAAATGAGCAGTTCTTC. This gives the protein CASSSAGAGNEQFF.

The CDR3 region is CASSLEANTGELFF. The CDR3 region has the DNA TGCGCCAGCAGCTTAGAAGCGAACACCGGGGAGCTGTTTTTT. This chain connects TRBV5-1 to TRBJ2-2; D gene unclear. CDR1 SGHRS and CDR2 YFSETQ come from the germline V gene. The CDR3 covers 14 residues. V was shortened by 2 bases and J by 0 bases, with 5 bases between the two germline ends.

This sequence joins TRBV19 and TRBJ1-2; 10 bases are a match to TRBD1. CDR3 length: 13 residues. V lost 6 bases, J lost 3 bases, and 1 base stayed unmatched. Germline V lookup: CDR1 LNHDA, CDR2 SQIVND (reference sequence). The CDR3 nucleotides read TGTGCCAGTAGGGACAGGGGGGACTATGGCTACACCTTC. Amino acids: CASRDRGDYGYTF.

The chain links TRBV5-1 to TRBJ2-7; maybe TRBD2 (7 bases). CDR3 length: 14 amino acids. CDR1 is SGHRS and CDR2 is YFSETQ in the germline V gene. The V gene lost 4 bases and the J gene lost 6 bases, with 17 bases spanning the gap. This CDR3 reads CASSRGDTDPEQYF. DNA for the CDR3: TGCGCCAGCAGCCGGGGGGACACCGACCCCGAGCAGTACTTC.

The rearrangement joins TRBV5-6 to TRBJ2-1; maybe TRBD2 (6 bases). CDR1 and CDR2 from the germline V gene are SGHDT and YYEEEE. This CDR3 contains 14 residues. V was pared by 4 bases and J by 7 bases, with 15 bases between. The CDR3 loop is CASSGTGAWNEQFF. CDR3 nucleotides: TGTGCCAGCAGCGGGACTGGGGCCTGGAATGAGCAGTTCTTC.